This T cell receptor beta chain is drawn from a study of vaccination effects on CD4 cells after COVID-19 (dated by TCRdb to the early 2020s). Looking at the study overall: Each participant received two doses of an mRNA SARS-CoV-2 vaccine, either BNT162b2 or mRNA-1273. In two convalescent patients, pre-vaccine samples were collected 16 days and one week ahead of the first dose, 142 and 148 days after COVID-19 diagnosis. The study compared SARS-CoV-2 spike-specific CD4+ TCR repertoires before and after mRNA vaccination in COVID-19 convalescent patients and infection-naive vaccine recipients. A total of 10 COVID-19 convalescent patients and a few SARS-CoV-2-naive healthy vaccine recipients were included in the full study. The Oncomine TCR Beta short-read assay on an Illumina iSeq 100 was used to sequence cultures from other donors in the study.

The receptor library was made with the immunoSEQ multiplex PCR assay. DNA from the CD4+ T cells that had been cultured and isolated underwent TCR beta CDR3 sequencing. In the paper's pipeline: The analysis removed non-productive TCR sequences, trimmed reads to the CDR3 region, and retained only CDR3s that were 7 or more amino acids long. Antigen-specific clonotypes were identified with the MANAFEST web app by comparing expansion in peptide wells against reference cultures. To be called positive, a clone needed expansion at FDR<0.05 compared with the reference and with all other wells, an odds ratio greater than 5, and a frequency greater than 0.1% in two replicate wells. A clonotype was called cross-reactive if it was significantly expanded both in SARS-CoV-2 spike wells and in at least one common cold coronavirus spike condition. Using the stringdist R package, CDR3 similarity was measured by Levenshtein distance, and unrooted trees were constructed with ape in R 3.6.1. This immuneACCESS table, as held by TCRdb, lists in-frame sequences with V and J called but not all clones. Of the missing ones, under half trace to an unresolved V gene in checked studies; the others have no known cause. Clonal size and the V and J genes are those of that table, whereas D and trimming came from the DNA. This sample has 55,000 to 90,000 clones in its table, and 73% of those were observed once. The ten biggest clones cover 5% of the sample.

Taken from the germline V gene (reference sequence), the CDR1 and CDR2 loops are SEHNR and FQNEAQ. V is pruned by 6 bases and J by 9 bases, leaving 7 bases of the junction without a gene match. From the cysteine up to the phenylalanine, the CDR3 has a length of 14 residues. Just CDR3 DNA is preserved here, 42 bases in frame from base 1. A word on this clone: The antigen this receptor binds is unknown. It has no much larger one-base neighbor in the sample; base qualities were not kept.

To identify antigen-specific CD4+ T cell clonotypes by their expansion, the ViraFEST assay first stimulated PBMC with viral peptide pools and then applied TCR sequencing. After around 10 days of culture, CD4+ T cells were isolated with the EasySep CD4+ T cell isolation kit. PCR-confirmed SARS-CoV-2 infection had occurred in convalescent patients between March and December 2020, before the Alpha, Beta and Delta variants emerged in the United States. Each well held under 2.5 million PBMC cultured in IMDM containing approximately 5.3% human AB serum, 9.5 to 10 IU/ml IL-2 and gentamicin, along with roughly 10 ug/ml peptides. A peptide pool from HIV-1 Nef was used as the negative control culture condition. On days 3 and 7, half of the culture medium was replaced with fresh IL-2-containing medium. Each peptide stimulation condition was cultured in triplicate wells unless otherwise noted. Using Ficoll-Paque Plus gradient centrifugation, PBMC were separated from whole blood and then either used fresh or cryopreserved at -140C. The QIAamp micro DNA kit was used to extract genomic DNA from the cultured CD4+ T cells.

On the study overall, not on this receptor specifically: Marked clonal contraction was observed in both infection-induced and vaccine-induced clones at late post-vaccination timepoints, consistent with waning T cell responses. Among convalescent patients, the spike-reactive repertoire after vaccination was made up mainly of new vaccine-induced clones that were largely distinct from the clones induced by infection. The study was limited by a small number of convalescent patients and lacked early post-infection timepoints.

Sample: CD4+ T cells from PBMCs cultured with HIV peptides, taken before COVID-19 vaccination. The cell subset or site label here, explained by the study, means: HIV-1 Nef peptide pool negative control/reference culture. Rearrangement joined TRBV7-9 to TRBJ2-1, and 11 junctional nucleotides match TRBD2. The TCR was taken from a human donor who had a prior SARS-CoV-2 infection. The DNA is TGTGCCAGCAGGCTACTAGCGGGAGTTGGTGAGCAGTTCTTC. Translated, it reads CASRLLAGVGEQFF.